This T cell receptor beta chain was observed in a study of T cell responses to AZD1222 COVID-19 vaccine. Study-level results: Most donors were white British, females outnumbered males, and clonal diversity was possibly underestimated.

This CDR3 is 14 amino acids long. Germline CDR1 MNHEY, CDR2 SVGAGI. With 6 bases clipped from V and 7 bases from J, the junction kept 6 bases outside the gene matches. About this clone: Its antigen is not known.

Only in-frame clones appear in the TCRdb table, and some are missing; sequencing was by immunoSEQ multiplex PCR. The sample lists approximately 150,000 clones; around 90% were seen once. The chain employs TRBV6-5 and TRBJ2-1; the match to TRBD2 covers 10 bases. Source: peripheral blood, taken 28 days after the second dose of the MenACWY control vaccine. The TCR originated in an adult who received the MenACWY meningococcal vaccine as a control. CDR3 protein: CASSLAGAGNEQFF. DNA of the CDR3: TGTGCCAGCAGCCTAGCGGGAGCGGGGAATGAGCAGTTCTTC.